One and the same sample provided the 21 T cell receptor beta chains below, sequenced in a study of a mutant IDH1 vaccine in newly diagnosed glioma. Time point described: week 5, during vaccination. Every vaccination contained 300 ug of the mutant IDH1 20-mer peptide and was paired with topical imiquimod. Sequencing was performed with immunoSEQ multiplex PCR; in TCRdb, only in-frame clones are kept and a portion is missing. The data contain approximately 57,000 clones, 82% of them singletons. These receptors lack a known antigen. Specimen: PBMCs, collected from a glioma patient whose treatment included an IDH1 peptide vaccine. The receptors originated from a woman aged 18 to 35 with glioma. Some clones in this sample may be carry-over from other donors' samples.

This clone has just a few counts. This chain links TRBV13 with TRBJ1-2; the match to TRBD1 covers 10 bases. CDR1 and CDR2 (germline): PRHDT, FYEKMQ (reference sequence). V gave up 3 bases and J gave up 7 bases; unmatched junction bases: 11. This CDR3 has 16 residues. CDR3 nucleotide sequence: TGTGCCAGCAGCTTTAACACCGGGACAGGGGTTTCTGGCTACACCTTC. This gives the protein CASSFNTGTGVSGYTF.

V usage is TRBV6-1 and J usage is TRBJ2-7; TRBD1 or TRBD2 may be the D gene (5 bases each). Germline V lookup: CDR1 MNHNS, CDR2 SASEGT. This CDR3 has 14 residues. Trimming left V 4 bases short and J 0 bases short, with 10 bases between. The DNA of the CDR3 is TGTGCCAGCAGTGTACCGGGACCCTCCTACGAGCAGTACTTC. Translating gives CASSVPGPSYEQYF.

This chain links TRBV7-3 with TRBJ2-2, with D unresolved. This CDR3 spans 14 amino acids. The V end lost 5 bases, the J end lost 4 bases, and 11 bases lay between the germline ends. The germline CDR1 and CDR2 sequences are SGHTA and FQGTGA. The CDR3 DNA is TGTGCCAGCAGCCCCTCAGCGAGCACCGGGGAGCTGTTTTTT. Protein sequence: CASSPSASTGELFF.

The chain recombines TRBV10-3 with TRBJ2-1; TRBD1 or TRBD2 may be the D gene (6 bases each). This CDR3 is 13 amino acids long. CDR1 is ENHRY, CDR2 SYGVKD, per germline. The V and J ends lost 7 bases and 9 bases respectively, with 16 bases between them. CDR3 sequence (DNA): TGTGCCATCACAGGGGACCCCGGGGGTGAGCAGTTCTTC. This translates into CAITGDPGGEQFF.

This clone was picked up one time. The chain uses TRBV5-1 and TRBJ1-6, with D maybe TRBD1 (5 bases). V gave up 0 bases and J gave up 1 base, with 11 bases separating them. Germline loops: CDR1 SGHRS, CDR2 YFSETQ. This CDR3 has 17 residues. CDR3 DNA sequence: TGCGCCAGCAGCTTGGAGGGACCTCGTTCCTATAATTCACCCCTCCACTTT. Its protein product is CASSLEGPRSYNSPLHF. Full variable domain (rest looked up from reference TRBV5-1 and TRBJ1-6): KAGVTQTPRYLIKTRGQQVTLSCSPISGHRSVSWYQQTPGQGLQFLFEYFSETQRNKGNFPGRFSGRQFSNSRSEMNVSTLELGDSALYLCASSLEGPRSYNSPLHFGNGTRLTVT.

This clone occurred a few times. CDR3: CASSGSPSGDYEQYF. Written as DNA, the CDR3 is TGTGCCAGCAGTGGCTCCCCCTCGGGGGACTACGAGCAGTACTTC. The V call is TRBV25-1, the J call TRBJ2-7; perhaps TRBD2 as D (6 bases). Between the trimmed V and J ends, which lost 4 bases and 3 bases, there was a span of 16 bases. Germline loops: CDR1 MGHDK, CDR2 SYGVNS. The CDR3 spans 15 residues.

The chain combines TRBV29-1 with TRBJ1-5, with D possibly TRBD1 on 5 matching bases. CDR3 length: 12 amino acids. In germline, CDR1 is SQVTM, CDR2 ANQGSEA. The CDR3 spells CSVGGGNQPQHF. The CDR3 coding sequence is TGCAGTGTGGGGGGGGGCAATCAGCCCCAGCATTTT.

The chain combines TRBV19 with TRBJ1-2; a possible D gene is TRBD1 (6 bases). The ends were cut back, 2 bases at V and 3 bases at J, with 13 bases in the middle. CDR3 length: 15 residues. From germline, CDR1 is LNHDA and CDR2 SQIVND (reference sequence). CDR3 in amino acids: CASSIMTGRDYGYTF. CDR3 nucleotides: TGTGCCAGTAGTATAATGACAGGAAGGGACTATGGCTACACCTTC.

This clone has just one count. The V call is TRBV13, the J call TRBJ2-5; 16 bases line up with TRBD2. Germline CDR1 is PRHDT and CDR2 is FYEKMQ (reference sequence). V shed 6 bases and J 3 bases; nucleotides not matched to a gene: 7. The length of the CDR3 is 17 residues. The CDR3 here is CASRSGTSGREEETQYF. In DNA form, the CDR3 reads TGTGCCAGCAGGTCCGGGACTAGCGGGAGGGAGGAAGAGACCCAGTACTTC.

This chain connects TRBV19 to TRBJ2-7; TRBD1 matches at 8 bases. After removal of 4 bases from V and 1 base from J, the junction contained 3 bases not matched to a gene. The CDR3 has 14 residues. Looked up from germline, CDR1 is LNHDA and CDR2 is SQIVND (reference sequence). CDR3 coding DNA: TGTGCCAGTAGTACGAGGACAGGGTCCTACGAGCAGTACTTC. This encodes CASSTRTGSYEQYF.

The V call is TRBV29-1, the J call TRBJ1-4; 7 positions match TRBD1. Germline V gives CDR1 SQVTM, CDR2 ANQGSEA. The V segment lost 6 bases and the J segment 2 bases; nucleotides outside the gene matches: 6. CDR3 length: 14 amino acids. CDR3 region: CSVASTGTNEKLFF. The CDR3 nucleotides read TGCAGCGTCGCCTCGACAGGGACTAATGAAAAACTGTTTTTT.

The V gene is TRBV11-3, the J gene TRBJ1-1; D remains unclear. Looked up from germline, CDR1 is SGHNT and CDR2 is YENEEA. CDR3 length equals 14 residues. V was clipped by 5 bases and J by 10 bases, with 20 bases between them. CDR3 protein: CASSPPGGLSGAFF. Written as DNA, the CDR3 is TGTGCCAGCAGCCCCCCGGGCGGCTTATCTGGAGCTTTCTTT.

CDR3 DNA sequence: TGCGCCAGCAGCCTAGGGGACATCAACACTGAAGCTTTCTTT. Protein: CASSLGDINTEAFF. The chain carries TRBV4-1 and TRBJ1-1; TRBD1 is a possible D gene (6 bases). V gave up 4 bases and J gave up 2 bases, with 11 bases separating them. The germline CDR1 and CDR2 sequences are MGHRA and YSYEKL. The CDR3 has 14 amino acids.

The rearrangement uses TRBV6-5 and TRBJ1-4; 7 bases are shared with TRBD1. After removal of 2 bases from V and 2 bases from J, the junction contained 5 bases not matched to a gene. The V gene's germline CDR1 is MNHEY and CDR2 SVGAGI. The length of the CDR3 is 16 residues. CDR3 protein: CASSYAPGQTNEKLFF. CDR3 in DNA: TGTGCCAGCAGTTACGCCCCGGGACAGACTAATGAAAAACTGTTTTTT.

The chain links TRBV4-2 to TRBJ1-1, with 8 bases matching TRBD1. The CDR3 consists of 17 residues. CDR1 and CDR2 (germline): LGHNA, YNFKEQ. Trimming cost V 1 base and J 5 bases; bases outside gene matches: 12. CDR3 loop: CASSQGGIGTGKTEAFF. The CDR3 DNA reads as TGTGCCAGCAGCCAAGGGGGAATCGGGACAGGAAAAACTGAAGCTTTCTTT.

V usage is TRBV2 and J usage is TRBJ1-4; possible D gene TRBD1, 5 bases. Germline V gene sequence: CDR1 SNHLY, CDR2 FYNNEI. This CDR3 is built from 15 residues. V gave up 6 bases and J gave up 8 bases, with 19 bases separating them. The CDR3 protein is CASRRTVRTGEKLFF. In DNA form, the CDR3 reads TGTGCCAGCAGAAGGACGGTCCGTACAGGAGAAAAACTGTTTTTT.

Written as DNA, the CDR3 is TGTGCCAGCAGTTCCCGGGGGACTAACTATGGCTACACCTTC. Translation gives CASSSRGTNYGYTF. This chain uses TRBV6-1 with TRBJ1-2; TRBD1 might be the D (5 bases). The CDR3 contains 14 residues. Germline V gene lookup returns CDR1 MNHNS and CDR2 SASEGT. V gave up 5 bases and J gave up 0 bases, with 10 bases separating them.

This clone showed up just a few times. J is TRBJ1-5 and V is TRBV6-1, with TRBD1 matching 7 bases. Germline V lookup: CDR1 MNHNS, CDR2 SASEGT. J lost 5 bases, V lost 4 bases, and 8 bases had no gene match. The CDR3 is 15 residues long. CDR3 bases: TGTGCCAGCAGTGCTTCGACAGGGCGAGATCAGCCCCAGCATTTT. Translation gives CASSASTGRDQPQHF.

CDR3 sequence: CASSAGTGLWDQYF. For the CDR3, the DNA is TGTGCCAGCAGCGCCGGGACAGGGTTGTGGGACCAGTACTTC. The genes are TRBV25-1 and TRBJ2-5, with 9 bases fitting TRBD1. CDR1 and CDR2 (germline): MGHDK, SYGVNS. V shed 6 bases, J shed 10 bases, and the junction held 12 bases outside the gene matches. This CDR3 region has 14 residues.

The chain couples TRBV7-9 to TRBJ1-2; D remains unclear. Trimming shortened V by 7 bases and J by 6 bases, and 21 bases separated the two germline ends. This CDR3 is built from 15 residues. Germline CDR1 is SEHNR and CDR2 is FQNEAQ (reference sequence). CDR3 residues: CASTGQLVSRDGYTF. The CDR3 coding sequence is TGTGCCAGCACGGGCCAGCTGGTCTCTCGAGATGGCTACACCTTC.

The chain has TRBV4-1 and TRBJ2-7; 8 positions agree with TRBD2. The CDR3 consists of 15 residues. The germline V gene has CDR1 MGHRA and CDR2 YSYEKL. With 3 bases clipped from V and 3 bases from J, the junction kept 7 bases outside the gene matches. The CDR3 DNA sequence: TGCGCCAGCAGCCACCGAGCGGGGGCCGTCTACGAGCAGTACTTC. It yields the protein CASSHRAGAVYEQYF.